The 18 T cell receptor beta chains listed next were all sequenced from one sample in a study of human CD4 T cells and Enterobacteriaceae (dated by TCRdb to about 2020). Receptors were amplified or captured by the immunoSEQ multiplex PCR assay. TCRdb's version of the immuneACCESS table is confined to in-frame rearrangements and falls short of the full clone set. An unresolved V gene accounts for under half of the shortfall where checked; the remainder is of unknown origin. Present in this sample are 1,000 to 1,200 clones, approximately 33% of which were seen just once. The ten largest clonotypes hold 30% to 35% of the sample. After 6-7 days, proliferating activated T cells were FACS-sorted as CFSE-low CD25+ ICOS+ cells. Sorted memory CD4+ T cells were CFSE-labeled and cultured at a 2:1 ratio with irradiated autologous monocytes pulsed with antigen. Memory CD4+ T cells, defined as all CD4+ cells except CD45RA+CCR7+CD95- naive cells, were FACS-sorted on a FACSAria III to over 95% purity.

The sequenced sample was bacteria-reactive CD4+ T cells grown in culture. The meaning of the sample's cell subset or site label: CFSE-low proliferating memory CD4 T cells sorted after in vitro stimulation with a heat-inactivated bacterium or M. tuberculosis lysate. Every receptor here comes from a human donor in good health.

V gene TRBV30 combines with J gene TRBJ2-2; 7 bases fit TRBD1. CDR1 GTSNPN and CDR2 SVGIG come from the germline V gene (reference sequence). V gave up 3 bases and J gave up 6 bases; unmatched junction bases: 13. This CDR3 spans 16 amino acids. The CDR3, as DNA: TGTGCCTGGAGCGGCGTTTCGACAGGGAGATCCGGGGAGCTGTTTTTT. Its protein product is CAWSGVSTGRSGELFF.

This clone came up a few times. The chain is built from TRBV2 and TRBJ2-1; 7 nucleotides line up with TRBD1. The CDR3 loop spans 16 amino acids. The V gene's germline CDR1 is SNHLY and CDR2 FYNNEI. V lost 4 bases and J lost 7; bases outside the gene matches: 13. CDR3 sequence: CASSGALEGARNEQFF. The CDR3 region has the DNA TGTGCCAGCAGTGGTGCTTTAGAGGGGGCGAGGAATGAGCAGTTCTTC.

The chain recombines TRBV5-3 with TRBJ2-1; 9 positions agree with TRBD1. TRBV5-3 is assigned to the ORF class and has an uncertain function. The CDR3 totals 14 residues. V was pared by 8 bases and J by 5 bases, with 8 bases of the junction left unmatched. Here the CDR3 reads CASSEGTGNNEQFF. The CDR3 DNA reads as TGTGCCAGCAGCGAAGGGACAGGGAACAATGAGCAGTTCTTC.

This clone showed up just a few times. The V and J genes are TRBV5-1 and TRBJ2-3; possibly TRBD2 for D (6 bases). V gave up 4 bases and J gave up 4 bases, with 13 bases separating them. Germline V gives CDR1 SGHRS, CDR2 YFSETQ. The length of the CDR3 is 14 residues. CDR3: CASSRDREPDTQYF. The CDR3 DNA sequence: TGCGCCAGCAGCAGGGACCGGGAGCCAGATACGCAGTATTTT. Using reference TRBV5-1 and TRBJ2-3 for the parts outside the CDR3, the full variable domain is KAGVTQTPRYLIKTRGQQVTLSCSPISGHRSVSWYQQTPGQGLQFLFEYFSETQRNKGNFPGRFSGRQFSNSRSEMNVSTLELGDSALYLCASSRDREPDTQYFGPGTRLTVL.

This clone is medium-sized within its sample. The chain uses TRBV28 and TRBJ2-7, with TRBD2 matching 8 bases. V was clipped by 4 bases and J by 8 bases; unmatched bases: 13. There are 15 residues in the CDR3. Germline CDR1 reads MDHEN; CDR2 reads SYDVKM. The CDR3 DNA follows: TGTGCCAGCAGTTCGCCGGGACTAGAGCTCTCGAAGCAGTACTTC. As protein: CASSSPGLELSKQYF.

The V call is TRBV7-4, the J call TRBJ1-5; D is unclear. V was cut by 0 bases and J by 4 bases, with 7 bases left in between. CDR1 and CDR2 from the germline V gene are SGHVT and SQSDAQ. CDR3 length equals 14 residues. This CDR3 reads CASSLAGRNQPQHF. The CDR3 DNA sequence: TGTGCCAGCAGCTTAGCGGGGAGGAATCAGCCCCAGCATTTT.

The chain couples TRBV28 to TRBJ2-7; no reliable D call. V lost 5 bases to trimming and J lost 3 bases, with 11 bases between them. Germline CDR1 and CDR2: MDHEN and SYDVKM. The CDR3 has 13 amino acids. CDR3 sequence: CASSVLGFYEQYF. CDR3 coding DNA: TGTGCCAGCAGTGTCCTAGGGTTCTACGAGCAGTACTTC.

Within the sample, this clone is medium-sized. The chain is built from TRBV7-9 and TRBJ2-1; TRBD2 agrees at 9 bases. This CDR3 contains 16 residues. V was clipped by 4 bases and J by 10 bases; unmatched bases: 14. The germline V gene encodes CDR1 SEHNR and CDR2 FQNEAQ (reference sequence). The CDR3 sequence is CASSSGRAGGVEEQFF. The CDR3 DNA is TGTGCCAGCAGCTCGGGTCGAGCGGGAGGAGTTGAAGAGCAGTTCTTC.

This clone was found a few times. J is TRBJ1-1 and V is TRBV4-1; 9 bases match TRBD1. The V segment lost 4 bases and the J segment 0 bases; nucleotides outside the gene matches: 6. Germline CDR1 MGHRA, CDR2 YSYEKL. The CDR3 runs to 16 residues. The CDR3 DNA reads TGCGCCAGCAGCCCCGGACAGGGGCCTATGAACACTGAAGCTTTCTTT. Amino acids: CASSPGQGPMNTEAFF.

This clone was detected only a few times. This chain joins TRBV10-2 and TRBJ2-1; 8 bases match TRBD2. The V and J ends lost 6 bases and 7 bases, in that order; junction bases with no gene match: 5. Germline CDR1 and CDR2: WSHSY and SAAADI. This CDR3 spans 13 amino acids. DNA of the CDR3: TGCGCCAGCAGGGGCGGGAGGTGGAATGAGCAGTTCTTC. Its protein is CASRGGRWNEQFF.

The chain combines TRBV7-2 with TRBJ2-5; weak D call: TRBD2 (6 bases). This CDR3 comprises 13 residues. The germline V gene encodes CDR1 SGHTA and CDR2 FQGNSA. Trimming stripped 1 base from V and 6 bases from J, with 9 bases between. CDR3 sequence: CASSLGGEKTQYF. The CDR3 bases are TGTGCCAGCAGCTTAGGGGGGGAGAAGACCCAGTACTTC.

This clone was picked up a small number of times. The chain has TRBV9 and TRBJ2-1, with 7 bases matching TRBD1. The germline V gene encodes CDR1 SGDLS and CDR2 YYNGEE. The CDR3 consists of 15 residues. Trimming at V came to 0 bases and at J to 3 bases, leaving 3 bases not matched to a gene. The CDR3 sequence is CASSVGGQSYNEQFF. The DNA of the CDR3 is TGTGCCAGCAGCGTAGGGGGACAGAGCTACAATGAGCAGTTCTTC. Supplemented by reference TRBV9 and TRBJ2-1, the full variable domain reads DSGVTQTPKHLITATGQRVTLRCSPRSGDLSVYWYQQSLDQGLQFLIQYYNGEERAKGNILERFSAQQFPDLHSELNLSSLELGDSALYFCASSVGGQSYNEQFFGPGTRLTVL.

Details on this clone: The sample carries other DNA sequences with the same CDR3. The V gene is TRBV2, the J gene TRBJ2-1; D perhaps matches TRBD2 (5 bases). Trimming left V 0 bases short and J 0 bases short, with 6 bases between. Germline V gene sequence: CDR1 SNHLY, CDR2 FYNNEI. This CDR3 contains 15 residues. This chain's CDR3 is CASSEAGSSYNEQFF. The CDR3 bases are TGTGCCAGCAGTGAAGCTGGGAGCTCCTACAATGAGCAGTTCTTC.

This clone counts as large. V is TRBV19 and J is TRBJ2-2; no reliable D call. CDR3 length: 15 residues. The germline V and J ends were trimmed by 2 bases and 1 base, with 8 bases remaining between them. CDR1 LNHDA and CDR2 SQIVND come from the germline V gene (reference sequence). The CDR3 coding sequence is TGTGCCAGTAGTATATCGTCGGAGAACACCGGGGAGCTGTTTTTT. Its translation: CASSISSENTGELFF.

The chain is built from TRBV7-9 and TRBJ1-4, with D perhaps TRBD1 (5 bases). V lost 1 base, J lost 7 bases, and 10 bases lay in between. The CDR3 runs to 14 residues. From germline, CDR1 is SEHNR and CDR2 FQNEAQ (reference sequence). The CDR3 coding sequence is TGTGCCAGCAGCTTAGGGCAGGGAGGTGAAAAACTGTTTTTT. This encodes CASSLGQGGEKLFF.

The CDR3 is CASSVQGRVSDSYNEQFF. The DNA of the CDR3 is TGTGCCAGCAGCGTCCAAGGCAGGGTTTCAGACTCCTACAATGAGCAGTTCTTC. This chain connects TRBV9 to TRBJ2-1; possible D gene TRBD1, 5 bases. The CDR3 is 18 residues long. Germline-derived CDR1 and CDR2 are SGDLS and YYNGEE. Trimming took 2 bases from V and 0 from J, leaving 18 bases between them.

The chain recombines TRBV10-1 with TRBJ2-3, with TRBD2 matching over 8 bases. CDR1 and CDR2 from the germline V gene are WNHNN and SYGVQD (reference sequence). V shed 6 bases, J shed 2 bases, and the junction held 4 bases outside the gene matches. The CDR3 length is 14 residues. The CDR3 DNA sequence: TGCGCCAGCAGCCAAGCGGGAGCCACAGATACGCAGTATTTT. Protein: CASSQAGATDTQYF.

This clone is medium-sized (0.01 to 0.1%) in the sample. The chain carries TRBV7-3 and TRBJ2-5; D is uncertain. Trimming removed 1 base from V and 5 bases from J, with 8 bases in between. In germline, CDR1 is SGHTA, CDR2 FQGTGA. There are 13 residues in the CDR3. The CDR3 loop is CASSLNWVETQYF. CDR3 in DNA: TGTGCCAGCAGCTTAAATTGGGTGGAGACCCAGTACTTC.